The count of the clone carrying this TCR beta chain is one. The antigen remains unidentified. The sample is drawn from a study of OX40 agonist ivuxolimab in advanced cancers. Background on the study: Participants could have had prior anti-PD-1, anti-PD-L1 or anti-CTLA-4 therapy, and approximately 40% had some.

The investigators sampled blood at baseline, at cycle 4 day 1, and at cycle 7 day 1. The repertoire was sequenced with immunoSEQ multiplex PCR; TCRdb's copy has only in-frame clones and lacks some. Of some 77,000 clones listed, around 91% are singletons. This CDR3 comprises 15 residues. CDR1 and CDR2 from the germline V gene are LGHNA and YSLEER. V gave up 0 bases and J gave up 13 bases, with 19 bases separating them. Notes on the study in general: In the 0.1 to 3.0 mg/kg range, CD4+ and CD8+ blood T cells had expanded clonally by week 6.

The V call is TRBV4-3, the J call TRBJ2-1, with D tentatively TRBD1 (5 bases). The sample consisted of CD4+ or CD8+ T cells sorted from blood, taken in a trial of the OX40 agonist ivuxolimab. This TCR was recovered from an adult with an advanced solid tumor such as melanoma, head and neck, liver or kidney cancer. The CDR3 bases are TGCGCCAGCAGCCAAGATTACGCGACAGCCATCTCACAGTTCTTC. Its protein product is CASSQDYATAISQFF.